This T cell receptor (beta chain) was identified in a study of CD8+ T cells in alopecia areata. General study findings and limits: Many of the expanded lesional clones endured in scalp and blood while on tofacitinib.

As the sequencing template, cDNA was produced by extracting RNA and reverse transcribing it. Data came from immunoSEQ multiplex PCR; TCRdb stores just in-frame clones and leaves some out. The table lists about 270,000 clones, 60% of them singletons, with 0.75% to 0.95% in the top ten. On this clone: Its antigen is as yet unknown.

Treatment described: oral pan-JAK inhibitor, 5-10 mg twice daily. The germline V gene encodes CDR1 LGHNA and CDR2 YSLEER. Trimming cost V 0 bases and J 0 bases, with 12 bases left between them. CDR3 length: 17 amino acids. This specimen consisted of CD4+ T cells sorted from blood, obtained around week 54, from a patient treated with tofacitinib. The sequence derives from a human donor with alopecia areata. The rearrangement joins TRBV4-3 to TRBJ2-4; no clear D gene. This CDR3 reads CASSQDRTAVAKNIQYF. CDR3 sequence (DNA): TGCGCCAGCAGCCAAGATAGGACGGCCGTAGCCAAAAACATTCAGTACTTC.